This T cell receptor (beta chain) was observed in a study of blood T cell repertoires in COVID-19. This clone was seen only once. The table came from immunoSEQ multiplex PCR; TCRdb's copy has only in-frame clones and leaves some out. The sample records some 670,000 clones, 75% to 90% being singletons. Trimming removed 5 bases from V and 3 bases from J; junction bases left unmatched: 7. Germline loops: CDR1 KGHSH, CDR2 LQKENI. This CDR3 spans 15 amino acids. The TCR originated in a woman under 30 with acute or convalescent COVID-19. Sequenced sample: peripheral blood. The gene calls are TRBV18 and TRBJ1-1; 9 bases are shared with TRBD1. The CDR3 sequence: CASSENRGPDTEAFF. The CDR3 DNA is TGTGCCAGCTCAGAAAACAGGGGGCCGGACACTGAAGCTTTCTTT.